The next 5 T cell receptor beta chains were all read from a single sample in a study of long-term antiretroviral therapy in people with HIV. This was the immunoSEQ v3.0 assay at survey level. Here immunoSEQ multiplex PCR was the method, and the copy in TCRdb shows in-frame clones only, minus some. Of 38,000 or so clones in the sample, about 94% were seen once. The sample consisted of unsorted PBMCs, taken just over 9 years after starting antiretroviral therapy. These receptors were collected from a man aged 25 to 40 with HIV.

The chain recombines TRBV10-3 with TRBJ1-1; no clear D. The CDR3 contains 13 residues. CDR1 and CDR2 (germline): ENHRY, SYGVKD. With 11 bases removed from V and 0 bases from J, the gap between germline ends came to 13 bases. CDR3 DNA sequence: TGTGCCGCGACATCTTCTATGAACACTGAAGCTTTCTTT. Residues: CAATSSMNTEAFF.

The chain links TRBV5-5 to TRBJ2-5; D remains ambiguous. V was cut by 5 bases and J by 2 bases, with 16 bases left in between. CDR1 and CDR2 from the germline V gene are SGHKS and YYEKEE (reference sequence). The CDR3 contains 15 residues. CDR3 sequence reads: CASSPLAELQETQYF. The DNA for the CDR3 is TGTGCCAGCAGTCCCCTTGCGGAACTACAAGAGACCCAGTACTTC.

This clone was recorded a few times. This chain uses TRBV5-1 with TRBJ1-6; D uncertain. Germline values: CDR1 SGHRS, CDR2 YFSETQ. V was clipped by 2 bases and J by 7 bases, with 7 bases between them. This CDR3 has 13 residues. CDR3: CASSFDGNSPLHF. CDR3 nucleotide sequence: TGCGCCAGCAGCTTTGACGGCAATTCACCCCTCCACTTT.

This clone was detected only once. The rearrangement uses TRBV30 and TRBJ2-7; D unresolved. Germline CDR1 is GTSNPN and CDR2 is SVGIG (reference sequence). The CDR3 covers 12 residues. The V and J ends lost 0 bases and 4 bases respectively, with 7 bases between them. The CDR3 nucleotides are TGTGCCTGGAGTGTAAACGGTTACGAGCAGTACTTC. This gives the protein CAWSVNGYEQYF.

J is TRBJ2-1 and V is TRBV27, with 12 positions matching TRBD2. CDR3 length equals 15 residues. With V trimmed by 8 bases and J by 4 bases, 6 bases remained unmatched. Germline lookup yields CDR1 MNHEY and CDR2 SMNVEV (reference sequence). The CDR3 bases are TGTGCCAGCGGACCTAGCGGGGGGGGATACAATGAGCAGTTCTTC. Protein product: CASGPSGGGYNEQFF.